What follows are 12 T cell receptor beta chains derived from one specimen sequenced in a study of shared clonotypes between healthy human individuals. Clones were sequenced by immunoSEQ multiplex PCR, and TCRdb holds only the in-frame ones, with some missing. The table has around 2.5 million clones, 93% seen once. Source material: naive CD4+ T cells from PBMCs. The subset: CD45RA+ positively selected. The receptors come from a man between 18 and 35 years old in good health. Some clones in this sample may be carry-over from other donors' samples.

The sample holds one count of this clone. The chain uses TRBV5-4 and TRBJ2-7, with D maybe TRBD1 (5 bases). The germline gives CDR1 SGHNT, CDR2 YYREEE (reference sequence). The CDR3 contains 13 residues. The V and J ends lost 4 bases and 6 bases respectively, with 14 bases between them. CDR3 residues: CASSRADNLEQYF. The CDR3, as DNA: TGTGCCAGCAGCCGGGCGGACAACCTCGAGCAGTACTTC.

The chain is built from TRBV19 and TRBJ1-3; D not resolved. Trimming cost V 3 bases and J 0 bases, with 15 bases left between them. The CDR3 runs to 17 residues. Germline-derived CDR1 and CDR2 are LNHDA and SQIVND (reference sequence). The CDR3 nucleotides are TGTGCCAGTAGTATTCTGCCCTCGGCGAACTCTGGAAACACCATATATTTT. This codes for CASSILPSANSGNTIYF.

V usage is TRBV7-9 and J usage is TRBJ1-1, with D maybe TRBD1 (5 bases). The CDR3 is 13 amino acids. V lost 4 bases to trimming and J lost 12 bases, with 18 bases between them. Per germline, CDR1 SEHNR and CDR2 FQNEAQ (reference sequence). CDR3 coding DNA: TGTGCCAGCAGCTCTCGGGGGGATGGTCGAACTTTCTTT. It is translated as CASSSRGDGRTFF.

V is TRBV15 and J is TRBJ1-5; D gene unclear. CDR1 LNHNV and CDR2 YYDKDF come from the germline V gene (reference sequence). CDR3 length: 16 residues. V dropped 5 bases and J dropped 0 bases, with 14 bases sitting between them. DNA for the CDR3: TGTGCCACCAGCCAGAATGAAGGGTATAGCAATCAGCCCCAGCATTTT. Translation gives CATSQNEGYSNQPQHF.

The rearrangement joins TRBV5-4 to TRBJ1-1; no clear D. V was clipped by 4 bases and J by 0 bases, with 16 bases between them. There are 16 residues in the CDR3. Germline lookup yields CDR1 SGHNT and CDR2 YYREEE (reference sequence). In DNA, the CDR3 is TGTGCCAGCAGCCTGCCCGGGGAGATCATGAACACTGAAGCTTTCTTT. Its translation: CASSLPGEIMNTEAFF. Variable domain in full (rest from reference TRBV5-4 and TRBJ1-1): ETGVTQSPTHLIKTRGQQVTLRCSSQSGHNTVSWYQQALGQGPQFIFQYYREEENGRGNFPPRFSGLQFPNYSSELNVNALELDDSALYLCASSLPGEIMNTEAFFGQGTRLTVV.

The rearrangement uses TRBV29-1 and TRBJ2-7; 11 bases map to TRBD2. Looked up from germline, CDR1 is SQVTM and CDR2 is ANQGSEA. Germline trimming cut 6 bases from V and 3 bases from J; bases unmatched to any gene: 4. There are 13 residues in the CDR3. In nucleotides, the CDR3 is TGCAGCGTGGGGACTAGCGGACTCTACGAGCAGTACTTC. As protein: CSVGTSGLYEQYF.

The genes are TRBV19 and TRBJ1-5, with D perhaps TRBD1 (6 bases). Trimming left V 4 bases short and J 2 bases short, with 12 bases between. The germline V gene has CDR1 LNHDA and CDR2 SQIVND (reference sequence). This CDR3 is 15 amino acids long. This CDR3 reads CASSKQGGGNQPQHF. CDR3 coding DNA: TGTGCCAGTAGTAAACAGGGAGGGGGCAATCAGCCCCAGCATTTT.

This clone has a single count. The chain recombines TRBV19 with TRBJ1-2, with 9 bases lining up with TRBD1. The CDR3 sequence is 14 residues long. V trimming: 7 bases; J trimming: 3 bases; junction bases outside the gene matches: 6. Per germline, CDR1 LNHDA and CDR2 SQIVND (reference sequence). CDR3 nucleotides: TGTGCCAGTATGAGGACAGGGGAAGACTATGGCTACACCTTC. Translated, it gives CASMRTGEDYGYTF.

The CDR3 coding sequence is TGCGCCAGCAGCAATATTGAGCGGGAGGGCGGGGATACGCAGTATTTT. Translating gives CASSNIEREGGDTQYF. The chain has TRBV10-1 and TRBJ2-3; TRBD2 matches at 10 bases. CDR3 length equals 16 residues. V shed 6 bases and J 6 bases; nucleotides not matched to a gene: 12. Germline V gene lookup returns CDR1 WNHNN and CDR2 SYGVQD (reference sequence).

Comment on this clone: A much larger clone lies one base from this, so it may be a read error. This chain uses TRBV6-6 with TRBJ1-1; no clear D gene. CDR3 size: 11 residues. Germline CDR1 is MNHNY and CDR2 is SVGAGI (reference sequence). V was clipped by 6 bases and J by 1 base, with 3 bases between them. The CDR3 loop reads CASSSNTEAFF. As DNA, the CDR3 is TGTGCCAGCAGCTCGAACACTGAAGCTTTCTTT.

CDR3 protein: CASSSDYPGDEQYF. CDR3 nucleotides: TGTGCCAGCAGCTCCGATTACCCCGGTGACGAGCAGTACTTC. V gene TRBV7-6 combines with J gene TRBJ2-7; D remains ambiguous. The CDR3 has 14 residues. Trimming left V 4 bases short and J 5 bases short, with 15 bases between. Germline-derived CDR1 and CDR2 are SGHVS and FNYEAQ.

This chain uses TRBV18 with TRBJ2-1, with 7 bases lining up with TRBD2. V gave up 2 bases and J gave up 5 bases; unmatched junction bases: 6. Germline loops: CDR1 KGHSH, CDR2 LQKENI. The CDR3 covers 15 residues. In nucleotides, the CDR3 is TGTGCCAGCTCACCATCCCGGGAGGTGGACAATGAGCAGTTCTTC. It specifies CASSPSREVDNEQFF.